This T cell receptor (beta chain) was sequenced during a study of response to subunit inactivated influenza vaccine. MiXCR, applied by TCRdb to the RT-PCR reads, yields one record per CDR3 protein. The table includes approximately 730,000 distinct CDR3 sequences, roughly 13% detected once. Findings of the study overall: The authors suggested that few new T cells are recruited per seasonal influenza vaccination.

This CDR3 contains 14 residues. Germline V gives CDR1 MGHDK, CDR2 SYGVNS. Trimming cost V 5 bases and J 6 bases; bases outside gene matches: 9. In this sample, this clonotype turned up a few times. Its antigen is as yet unknown. This receptor was taken from a man aged 45-65 years who received an inactivated influenza vaccine. Sequenced here: PBMCs from blood, sampled approximately 15 days before vaccination. V gene TRBV25-1 combines with J gene TRBJ2-7, with TRBD1 identical over 8 bases. The CDR3 protein is CASSNSGGKGEQYF. The CDR3 DNA sequence: TGTGCCAGCAGTAACTCAGGGGGCAAAGGCGAGCAGTACTTC.